This T cell receptor (beta chain) was sequenced for a study of blood T cell repertoires in COVID-19. Trimming took 1 base from V and 4 from J, leaving 7 bases between them. This CDR3 comprises 13 residues. Germline CDR1 reads MNHNY; CDR2 reads SVGAGI (reference sequence). The data were produced by immunoSEQ multiplex PCR, yet TCRdb's version contains in-frame clones alone and is incomplete. Of about 170,000 clones listed, roughly 73% are singletons. The chain is built from TRBV6-6 and TRBJ2-5; perhaps TRBD2 as D (6 bases). The clonotype was recovered from a man between 65 and 85 years old with acute or convalescent COVID-19. Specimen: peripheral blood. CDR3 loop: CASSYWGGETQYF. As DNA, the CDR3 is TGTGCCAGCAGTTACTGGGGAGGAGAGACCCAGTACTTC.